The clone carrying this T cell receptor (beta chain) appeared a few times. What it binds is unknown. Described time point: patch test 1, 2 weeks after DPC sensitization. Specified treatment: therapeutic diphenylcyclopropenone sensitization with weekly scalp DPC. This record comes from a study of human T cells and chemical hapten exposure. Study-level background: Epicutaneous patch tests delivered 0.01% DPC to the upper back, with evaluation at 6 days. Slight differences in pooled library volume were the main source of varying TCR yields across samples.

The study's findings and limits: The presence of alopecia in the donors means their immune response may differ from healthy people's.

The germline V gene has CDR1 MNHEY and CDR2 SVGEGT. Trimming removed 2 bases at V and 7 bases at J, with 14 bases between. The CDR3 covers 15 residues. How the authors handled the data: A per-sample median of around 100,000 TCRs was observed, with a range of about 20,000 to 700,000. TCRdb redid the calling of the RACE reads with MiXCR, one entry per CDR3 protein. The V and J calls reflect TCRdb's pipeline rather than the authors' work. The sample comprises 65,000 to 80,000 distinct CDR3 sequences, 9% to 12% of which are singletons, and approximately 1.5% rests with the top ten. The clonotype originates from a woman aged 45-65 years with alopecia areata. Some clones in this sample may be carry-over from other donors' samples. The sequenced sample was whole blood, obtained in connection with sensitization to the hapten diphenylcyclopropenone (DPC). The V gene is TRBV6-2 or TRBV6-3, the J gene TRBJ2-2; either TRBD1 or TRBD2 may fit D (6 bases each). In DNA, the CDR3 is TGTGCCAGCAGTTACGTAGGAGGGGGAAACGGGGAGCTGTTTTTT. Its translation: CASSYVGGGNGELFF.